This T cell receptor beta chain was recorded in a study of T cell repertoires in ileal Crohn's disease. Study as a whole: About half of patients got postoperative therapy: approximately 12 thiopurines, roughly 19 anti-TNF. Study-level points and caveats: Clonal expansions were more frequent in active smokers than non-smokers at surgery. Endoscopic recurrence occurred in every patient whose clonality exceeded 26.8%.

Only a few counts were recorded for this clone. Its antigen is currently unknown. Produced via immunoSEQ multiplex PCR; TCRdb's table is partial and in-frame only. The repertoire holds around 8,200 clones, with under 80% as singletons. Trimming removed 2 bases at V and 3 bases at J, with 10 bases between. Germline CDR1 and CDR2: MNHNY and SVGAGI (reference sequence). This CDR3 is built from 15 residues. The TCR comes from an adult with Crohn's disease. The chain uses TRBV6-6 and TRBJ2-2; possible D gene TRBD1, 6 bases. The sequencing input was ileal tissue. CDR3 in DNA: TGTGCCAGCAGTTACCTCCAGGGGTACACCGGGGAGCTGTTTTTT. This sequence encodes CASSYLQGYTGELFF.